These 18 T cell receptor beta chains were all obtained from the same sample, sequenced in a study of identical twins. TCRdb re-called the 5' RACE reads through MiXCR, storing one row per CDR3 protein. The table shows hundreds of thousands of distinct CDR3 sequences, with roughly 20% occurring only once. The data were also submitted as part of a second study, on T cells expressing NK-cell markers.

Sequencing input: PBMCs. The receptors originated from a woman younger than 35 in good health.

V and J are TRBV10-3 and TRBJ2-1, with TRBD2 identical over 9 bases. V was clipped by 2 bases and J by 1 base; unmatched bases: 6. Germline V gives CDR1 ENHRY, CDR2 SYGVKD. The CDR3 loop spans 17 amino acids. The CDR3 nucleotides are TGTGCCATCAGTGAGGGGGAGCGGGAGGTTTCCTACAATGAGCAGTTCTTC. This sequence encodes CAISEGEREVSYNEQFF.

In nucleotides, the CDR3 is TGTGCCAGCAGGTTCGGACGGACCGATTCACCCCTCCACTTT. The encoded protein is CASRFGRTDSPLHF. This chain joins TRBV4-2 and TRBJ1-6; no reliable D call. Germline V gives CDR1 LGHNA, CDR2 YNFKEQ. The CDR3 sequence is 14 residues long. Trimming removed 6 bases at V and 8 bases at J, with 14 bases between.

V gene TRBV6-5 combines with J gene TRBJ2-5, with D hard to call. The germline gives CDR1 MNHEY, CDR2 SVGAGI. The CDR3 is 8 residues long. Trimming took off 11 bases at V and 9 bases at J, with 7 bases between the two ends. The CDR3 DNA is TGTGCCCGGCCGGCCCAGTACTTC. It encodes CARPAQYF.

This clonotype was observed a few times. The chain employs TRBV7-2 and TRBJ1-3; D gene unclear. V lost 3 bases and J 0 bases, leaving 12 bases between the germline ends. This CDR3 is built from 16 residues. Germline CDR1 and CDR2: SGHTA and FQGNSA. The CDR3 region has the DNA TGTGCCAGCAGCTTCAGGACGGCCACCTCTGGAAACACCATATATTTT. This sequence encodes CASSFRTATSGNTIYF.

This rearrangement joins TRBV11-2 to TRBJ2-5; D is ambiguous. The CDR3 sequence is 13 residues long. Trimming took 4 bases from V and 2 from J, leaving 8 bases between them. Germline V CDR1 and CDR2: SGHAT, FQNNGV. The CDR3 here is CASSSPQQETQYF. The CDR3 region has the DNA TGTGCCAGCAGCTCCCCCCAGCAAGAGACCCAGTACTTC.

There are a few counts of this clonotype. The chain couples TRBV27 to TRBJ1-1; possibly TRBD1 for D (6 bases). The CDR3 sequence is 15 residues long. Trimming stripped 5 bases from V and 1 base from J, with 14 bases between. CDR1 MNHEY and CDR2 SMNVEV come from the germline V gene (reference sequence). The CDR3 bases are TGTGCCAGCAGTCCAACAGGGAGCTCGAACACTGAAGCTTTCTTT. It specifies CASSPTGSSNTEAFF.

The J gene is TRBJ2-3, the V gene TRBV12-2; the tabulated D call, TRBD1, remains unverified against the DNA. TRBV12-2 has pseudogene status. This CDR3 contains 18 residues. In DNA, the CDR3 is TGTGCAAGTCGCTTAGGTGGGGAGGTCGGGACGCCAGGGGATACGCAGTATTTT. This gives the protein CASRLGGEVGTPGDTQYF.

This clonotype was seen only a few times. Germline and junction disagree at one end, which may indicate a read error. This chain uses TRBV20-1 with TRBJ2-4, with 13 bases identical to TRBD2. This CDR3 region has 17 residues. CDR1 is DFQATT and CDR2 is SNEGSKA in the germline V gene (reference sequence). CDR3 sequence reads: CCASRTSGGQTKNIQYF. The CDR3 coding sequence is TGCTGTGCTAGCCGGACTAGCGGGGGTCAAACCAAAAACATTCAGTACTTC.

The CDR3 protein is CASTRGGGSYNEQFF. CDR3 nucleotides: TGTGCCAGCACCCGAGGGGGGGGTTCCTACAATGAGCAGTTCTTC. J is TRBJ2-1 and V is TRBV25-1; a possible D gene is TRBD2 (7 bases). This CDR3 comprises 15 residues. V was shortened by 7 bases and J by 1 base, with 14 bases between the two germline ends. The germline V gene encodes CDR1 MGHDK and CDR2 SYGVNS.

The table lists this clonotype with a few counts. The gene calls are TRBV11-1 and TRBJ2-1, with 11 bases aligning to TRBD2. Trimming removed 3 bases from V and 0 bases from J; junction bases left unmatched: 16. The CDR3 has 21 amino acids. Germline CDR1 is SGHAT and CDR2 is FQDESV (reference sequence). The CDR3 nucleotides read TGTGCCAGCAGCTTTCCCTACCTAGCGGGAGGATCGAAGAGCTCCTACAATGAGCAGTTCTTC. This codes for CASSFPYLAGGSKSSYNEQFF. The whole variable domain, filled in from reference TRBV11-1 and TRBJ2-1, reads EAEVAQSPRYKITEKSQAVAFWCDPISGHATLYWYRQILGQGPELLVQFQDESVVDDSQLPKDRFSAERLKGVDSTLKIQPAELGDSAMYLCASSFPYLAGGSKSSYNEQFFGPGTRLTVL.

The genes are TRBV7-2 and TRBJ2-7; D is possibly TRBD2 (6 bases). V gave up 2 bases and J gave up 2 bases, with 16 bases separating them. The germline V gene has CDR1 SGHTA and CDR2 FQGNSA. The length of the CDR3 is 16 residues. The CDR3 reads CASSLSGTPWAYEQYF. The CDR3 DNA is TGTGCCAGCAGCTTATCCGGGACTCCGTGGGCCTACGAGCAGTACTTC.

The rearrangement links TRBV27 to TRBJ2-2, with a tentative D call TRBD2 (5 bases). CDR3 length: 13 residues. Trimming removed 3 bases from V and 7 bases from J, with 9 bases in between. In germline, CDR1 is MNHEY, CDR2 SMNVEV (reference sequence). As DNA, the CDR3 is TGTGCCAGCAGTTTGCCCCGGGACGGGGAGCTGTTTTTT. Its translation: CASSLPRDGELFF.

This clonotype was counted only a few times. CDR3 protein: CSARSPGQGGYTQYF. The DNA for the CDR3 is TGCAGTGCTAGATCCCCCGGACAGGGGGGTTATACGCAGTATTTT. This chain links TRBV20-1 with TRBJ2-3, with 10 bases matching TRBD1. CDR1 and CDR2 from the germline V gene are DFQATT and SNEGSKA (reference sequence). CDR3 size: 15 residues. Germline trimming cut 2 bases from V and 7 bases from J; bases unmatched to any gene: 9.

The chain joins TRBV29-1 to TRBJ1-5; 7 bases fit TRBD1. J gave up 2 bases and V 5 bases, and 6 bases lay outside the gene matches. The length of the CDR3 is 14 residues. Germline loops: CDR1 SQVTM, CDR2 ANQGSEA. This chain's CDR3 is CSVSTGTGNQPQHF. The CDR3 nucleotides read TGCAGCGTTTCGACAGGGACTGGCAATCAGCCCCAGCATTTT. Filled out from reference TRBV29-1 and TRBJ1-5, the complete variable domain reads SAVISQKPSRDICQRGTSLTIQCQVDSQVTMMFWYRQQPGQSLTLIATANQGSEATYESGFVIDKFPISRPNLTFSTLTVSNMSPEDSSIYLCSVSTGTGNQPQHFGDGTRLSIL.

The chain carries TRBV10-3 and TRBJ2-7, with TRBD1 as a possible D gene (6 bases). V dropped 6 bases and J dropped 5 bases, with 11 bases sitting between them. CDR1 and CDR2 from the germline V gene are ENHRY and SYGVKD. The CDR3 is 12 residues long. CDR3 amino acids: CAIRSGDDEQYF. Written as DNA, the CDR3 is TGTGCCATCAGATCAGGGGATGACGAGCAGTACTTC.

In its sample, this clonotype was seen a few times. V usage is TRBV15 and J usage is TRBJ2-5; 9 nucleotides line up with TRBD1. This CDR3 is 16 amino acids long. CDR1 and CDR2 from the germline V gene are LNHNV and YYDKDF (reference sequence). The J segment lost 7 bases and the V segment lost 2 bases, leaving 11 bases of the junction unmatched. The CDR3 region has the DNA TGTGCCACCAGCAGACCCTGGGGGGACAGGGCGCGGACCCAGTACTTC. Translated: CATSRPWGDRARTQYF.

The chain combines TRBV15 with TRBJ2-7; D not resolved. This CDR3 comprises 13 residues. Between the trimmed V and J ends, which lost 8 bases and 6 bases, there was a span of 17 bases. Germline V gene sequence: CDR1 LNHNV, CDR2 YYDKDF (reference sequence). The CDR3 region is CATAPGHSIEQYF. The CDR3 DNA sequence: TGTGCCACCGCGCCGGGCCATTCAATCGAGCAGTACTTC.

V usage is TRBV14 and J usage is TRBJ2-1; possible D gene TRBD1, 5 bases. The CDR3 runs 15 residues. Germline CDR1 and CDR2: SGHDN and FVKESK. The V end lost 0 bases, the J end lost 10 bases, and 16 bases lay between the germline ends. The DNA of the CDR3 is TGTGCCAGCAGCCAAGATCCGGCAGGGATGAGGGAGCAGTTCTTC. It encodes CASSQDPAGMREQFF.